The entry below describes one T cell receptor (beta chain). Its specificity is unknown. V gave up 5 bases and J gave up 3 bases, with 11 bases separating them. Germline CDR1 SGHAT, CDR2 FQNNGV. The CDR3 is 13 residues long. Profiled with immunoSEQ multiplex PCR; TCRdb holds only in-frame clones, not every one. The sample includes some 330,000 clones, 70% to 90% of them seen just once. These data come from a study of cytomegalovirus exposure and HLA in healthy donors. The study's findings and limits: Generally TCR sequences proved uncommon, though certain public TCRs appeared in numerous donors. Cytomegalovirus status, reportedly, was diagnosed with high specificity and sensitivity by the classifier.

Sequencing was carried out using PBMCs. This chain uses TRBV11-2 with TRBJ2-7; D possibly corresponds to TRBD1 (6 bases). The TCR comes from a woman aged 18 to 35 in good health and CMV-seronegative. CDR3 in DNA: TGTGCCAGCAGCCCAGGGGACGGCTACGAGCAGTACTTC. As protein: CASSPGDGYEQYF.